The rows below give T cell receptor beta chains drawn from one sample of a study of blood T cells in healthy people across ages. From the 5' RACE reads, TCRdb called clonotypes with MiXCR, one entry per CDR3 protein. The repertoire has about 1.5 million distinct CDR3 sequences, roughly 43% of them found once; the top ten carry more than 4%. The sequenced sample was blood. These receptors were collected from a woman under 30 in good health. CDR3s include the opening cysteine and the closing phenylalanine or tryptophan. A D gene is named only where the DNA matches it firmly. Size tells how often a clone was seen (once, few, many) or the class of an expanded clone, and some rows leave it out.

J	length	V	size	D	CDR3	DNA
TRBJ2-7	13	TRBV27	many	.	CASSPPGGYEQYF	TGTGCCAGCTCACCCCCCGGAGGATACGAGCAGTACTTC
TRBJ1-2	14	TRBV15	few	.	CATSVDQGGYGYTF	TGTGCCACCAGCGTGGATCAGGGCGGCTATGGCTACACCTTC
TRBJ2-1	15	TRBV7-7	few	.	CASSLDQYSGDEQFF	TGTGCTAGCAGCCTAGACCAGTACTCCGGAGATGAGCAGTTCTTC
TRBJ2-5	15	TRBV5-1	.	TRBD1	CASSSRQGTRETQYF	TGCGCCAGCAGCTCCCGACAGGGAACGCGGGAGACCCAGTACTTC
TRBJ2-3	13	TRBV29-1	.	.	CSVEVSGFGTQYF	TGCAGCGTTGAAGTGTCGGGGTTTGGGACGCAGTATTTT
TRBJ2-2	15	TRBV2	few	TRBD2	CASSRTSGRTGELFF	TGTGCCAGCAGTAGGACTAGCGGAAGGACCGGGGAGCTGTTTTTT
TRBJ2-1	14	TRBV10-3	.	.	CAISESSVYNEQFF	TGTGCCATCAGTGAGTCGTCAGTATACAATGAGCAGTTCTTC
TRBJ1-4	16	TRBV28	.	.	CASRPTGRTTNERLFF	TGTGCCAGCAGGCCCACAGGACGCACAACTAATGAAAGACTGTTTTTT
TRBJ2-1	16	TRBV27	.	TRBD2	CASSSLGTSSVYEQFF	TGTGCCAGCAGTTCACTGGGGACTAGCTCTGTCTATGAGCAGTTCTTC
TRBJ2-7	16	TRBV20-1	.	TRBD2	CSASPGGSIRTDEQYF	TGCAGTGCTAGCCCCGGGGGGAGCATCCGTACCGACGAGCAGTACTTC
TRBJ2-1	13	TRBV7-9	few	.	CASSAEVGNEQFF	TGTGCCAGCAGCGCCGAAGTTGGCAATGAGCAGTTCTTC
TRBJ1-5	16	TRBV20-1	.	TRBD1	CSARDRDRGGNQRQHF	TGCAGTGCTAGAGACCGGGACAGGGGTGGCAATCAGCGCCAGCATTTT
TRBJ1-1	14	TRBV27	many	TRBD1	CASKPGQPNTEAFF	TGTGCCAGCAAACCGGGACAGCCAAACACTGAAGCTTTCTTT
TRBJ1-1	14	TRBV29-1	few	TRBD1	CSVRVRDSYTEAFF	TGCAGCGTTCGGGTAAGGGACAGCTACACTGAAGCTTTCTTT
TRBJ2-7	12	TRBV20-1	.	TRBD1	CSATQGTYEQYF	TGCAGTGCTACACAGGGGACCTACGAGCAGTACTTC
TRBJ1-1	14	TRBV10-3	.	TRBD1	CAISEGGGYTEAFF	TGTGCCATCAGTGAGGGAGGGGGCTACACTGAAGCTTTCTTT
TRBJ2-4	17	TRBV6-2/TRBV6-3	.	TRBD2	CASSYNPKGLAENIQYF	TGTGCCAGCAGTTACAACCCAAAGGGACTAGCGGAAAACATTCAGTACTTC
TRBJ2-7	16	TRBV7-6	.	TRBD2	CASSPHGESGAYEQYF	TGTGCCAGCAGCCCCCATGGTGAGAGCGGGGCCTACGAGCAGTACTTC
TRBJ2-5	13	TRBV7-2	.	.	CASSLWAAETQYF	TGTGCCAGCAGCTTATGGGCAGCAGAGACCCAGTACTTC
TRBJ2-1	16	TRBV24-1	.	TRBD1	CATSARDRGSYNEQFF	TGTGCCACCAGTGCCCGAGACAGGGGATCCTACAATGAGCAGTTCTTC
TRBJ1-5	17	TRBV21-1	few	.	CASSKVGDRGFDQPQHF	TGTGCCAGCAGCAAAGTAGGGGACAGGGGTTTCGATCAGCCCCAGCATTTT
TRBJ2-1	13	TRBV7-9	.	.	CASRRPGSDEQFF	TGTGCCAGCCGCCGGCCGGGAAGTGATGAGCAGTTCTTC
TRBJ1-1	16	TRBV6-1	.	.	CASSRSGVLANTEAFF	TGTGCCAGCAGCCGATCGGGGGTCTTGGCGAACACTGAAGCTTTCTTT
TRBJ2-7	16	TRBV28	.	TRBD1	CASSSAAGTGAYEQYF	TGTGCCAGCAGTAGCGCCGCCGGGACAGGGGCCTACGAGCAGTACTTC
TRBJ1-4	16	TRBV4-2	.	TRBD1	CASSQVSLTGDPELFF	TGTGCCAGCAGTCAAGTTAGCCTCACAGGGGACCCAGAACTGTTTTTT
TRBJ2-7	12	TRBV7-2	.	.	CASSSRWGEQYF	TGTGCCAGCAGCTCCCGTTGGGGGGAGCAGTACTTC
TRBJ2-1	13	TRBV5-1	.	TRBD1	CANSFHRGNEQFF	TGCGCCAACAGCTTTCACAGGGGTAATGAGCAGTTCTTC
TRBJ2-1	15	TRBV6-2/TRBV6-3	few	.	CASSFLGVPDNEQFF	TGTGCCAGCAGTTTCCTGGGGGTACCCGACAATGAGCAGTTCTTC